This TCR beta chain was captured by sequencing in a study of naive and memory T cell subsets. Study conclusions and caveats: Naive repertoires, especially CD8, held a few larger clonotypes, possibly memory cells re-expressing CD45RA. From naive to CM, EM and EMRA, diversity decreased and Gini increased. Over 95% of naive TCR sequences appeared only once after error correction, unlike memory subsets.

This clonotype was observed a few times. Its target is unknown. Trimming shortened V by 7 bases and J by 8 bases, and 24 bases separated the two germline ends. CDR3 length: 17 amino acids. Both TRBC1 and TRBC2 were covered by a beta constant-region primer of two equimolar oligonucleotides. Nested alpha and beta constant-region primers with the SP2 primer drove four PCR rounds on ligated cDNA. Each CDR3 protein is one row after TCRdb ran MiXCR on the UMI-ligation and nested PCR reads. In the table there are around 160,000 distinct CDR3 sequences, roughly 20% of which are singletons. The TCR was taken from a human donor in good health. The sequenced sample consisted of naive CD4+ T cells from blood. The chain couples TRBV12-3 or TRBV12-4 to TRBJ1-6, with a tentative D call TRBD1 (5 bases). The CDR3 region has the DNA TGTGCCAGCACCAAAACTGGGACCGCGCCGGGGCATTCACCCCTCCACTTT. This sequence encodes CASTKTGTAPGHSPLHF.